Below, 23 T cell receptor beta chains from the same sample are listed, as sequenced in a study of T cells in Graves' hyperthyroidism and ophthalmopathy. RNA transcripts yielded amplified TCR beta CDR3 regions. During a first-round RT-PCR of the TCR CDR3, the HTBI primer set was used. In TCRdb, the multiplex PCR reads were re-called with MiXCR into one record per CDR3 protein. The sample lists 400,000 to 550,000 distinct CDR3 sequences, roughly 25% occurring once. Sequenced: blood. The source of these receptors is a woman under 40 with Graves' ophthalmopathy.

This clonotype was seen a few times. A much larger clone differs from this one at a single base, so this may be a read error. This chain uses TRBV6-5 with TRBJ2-7, with D maybe TRBD1 (6 bases). V dropped 4 bases and J dropped 5 bases, with 15 bases sitting between them. The germline CDR1 and CDR2 sequences are MNHEY and SVGAGI. The CDR3 spans 14 residues. The CDR3 sequence: CASSSRDKSNEQYF. CDR3 DNA sequence: TGTGCCAGCAGTTCCCGGGACAAATCCAACGAGCAGTACTTC.

This clonotype has a count of ten or more. The chain links TRBV12-3 or TRBV12-4 to TRBJ1-6; the D gene is possibly TRBD1 (5 bases). The CDR3 extends over 16 amino acids. Trimming shortened V by 8 bases and J by 9 bases, and 23 bases separated the two germline ends. CDR3: CASADKGPSVGSPLHF. DNA of the CDR3: TGTGCCAGCGCGGACAAGGGGCCATCTGTGGGTTCACCCCTCCACTTT.

The V gene is TRBV27, the J gene TRBJ1-2, with D perhaps matching TRBD1 (5 bases). Trimming stripped 6 bases from V and 8 bases from J, with 13 bases between. Germline CDR1 is MNHEY and CDR2 is SMNVEV (reference sequence). This CDR3 spans 12 amino acids. The CDR3 protein is CASRSTGDGYTF. The CDR3 DNA sequence: TGTGCCAGCAGATCCACAGGTGACGGCTACACCTTC.

In this sample, this clonotype turned up many times. V gene TRBV6-2 or TRBV6-3 combines with J gene TRBJ1-5; 11 nucleotides align to TRBD1. This CDR3 contains 14 residues. With V trimmed by 5 bases and J by 5 bases, 2 bases remained unmatched. CDR1 is MNHEY and CDR2 is SVGEGT in the germline V gene. DNA of the CDR3: TGTGCCAGCAGTCGGACAGGGGGCTATCAGCCCCAGCATTTT. This codes for CASSRTGGYQPQHF.

Ten or more counts support this clonotype. The V gene is TRBV4-3, the J gene TRBJ2-7, with no clear D. The CDR3 is 11 amino acids. Trimming took off 1 base at V and 6 bases at J, with 4 bases between the two ends. Per the germline V gene, CDR1 is LGHNA and CDR2 is YSLEER. CDR3 sequence (DNA): TGCGCCAGCAGCCAAGGGCGCGAGCAGTACTTC. Translated, it gives CASSQGREQYF.

This clonotype was counted many times. The rearrangement joins TRBV20-1 to TRBJ2-7; D uncertain. Trimming took 0 bases from V and 3 from J, leaving 6 bases between them. CDR3 length: 12 amino acids. Germline loops: CDR1 DFQATT, CDR2 SNEGSKA (reference sequence). The CDR3 loop reads CSARDTIYEQYF. Written as DNA, the CDR3 is TGCAGTGCTAGAGATACCATCTACGAGCAGTACTTC.

As regards this clonotype: Given a much more abundant clone one base away, this may be a read error. As the CDR3 is not closed by the conserved phenylalanine or tryptophan, this likely results from a read error. The J gene is TRBJ1-1, the V gene TRBV6-5; no clear D. Deletions cut 2 bases from V and 1 base from J, with 8 bases between. This CDR3 region has 14 residues. Germline V gene sequence: CDR1 MNHEY, CDR2 SVGAGI. The CDR3 nucleotides are TGTGCCAGCAGTTACGGACCGTCGAACACTGAAGCTTTCTAT. Its translation is CASSYGPSNTEAFY.

This clonotype was recorded many times. This chain joins TRBV6-5 and TRBJ2-7, with TRBD2 as a possible D gene (6 bases). With 4 bases removed from V and 1 base from J, the gap between germline ends came to 14 bases. Germline V gives CDR1 MNHEY, CDR2 SVGAGI. The CDR3 runs 15 residues. The CDR3 region is CASSLGRDSSYEQYF. The CDR3 DNA reads TGTGCCAGCAGTTTAGGAAGGGACTCATCCTACGAGCAGTACTTC.

This clonotype was recorded many times. The rearrangement uses TRBV6-1 and TRBJ2-7; no clear D. Germline assignment: CDR1 MNHNS and CDR2 SASEGT. The CDR3 covers 13 residues. Trimming pared 1 base from V and 5 bases from J, leaving 9 bases between. In DNA form, the CDR3 reads TGTGCCAGCAGTGAAGGGTGGGTCGACGAGCAGTACTTC. Protein sequence: CASSEGWVDEQYF.

This clonotype has a handful of counts. This chain links TRBV9 with TRBJ2-5; TRBD1 aligns across 8 bases. This CDR3 comprises 14 residues. The junction had 6 bases not matched to a gene; V was cut back by 3 bases and J by 5 bases. Per germline, CDR1 SGDLS and CDR2 YYNGEE. CDR3 DNA: TGTGCCAGCAGCGGAGGAGACAGGGGTGAGACCCAGTACTTC. Its protein is CASSGGDRGETQYF.

CDR3 amino acids: CSATGGRDTEAFF. Here the CDR3 DNA reads TGCAGTGCCACAGGGGGCCGGGACACTGAAGCTTTCTTT. The chain couples TRBV20-1 to TRBJ1-1; TRBD1 agrees at 9 bases. CDR3 length: 13 residues. Losses at the gene ends were 6 bases for V and 3 bases for J; bases not matched to a gene: 5. Germline loops: CDR1 DFQATT, CDR2 SNEGSKA (reference sequence).

V gene TRBV6-5 combines with J gene TRBJ1-5; 10 nucleotides line up with TRBD1. This CDR3 is 13 amino acids long. V lost 4 bases and J lost 8; bases outside the gene matches: 2. Per the germline V gene, CDR1 is MNHEY and CDR2 is SVGAGI. CDR3 in amino acids: CASSSDRGKPQHF. In DNA form, the CDR3 reads TGTGCCAGCAGTTCGGACAGGGGGAAGCCCCAGCATTTT.

The chain has TRBV28 and TRBJ1-2; 7 bases map to TRBD1. V lost 6 bases and J lost 5; bases outside the gene matches: 21. CDR1 MDHEN and CDR2 SYDVKM come from the germline V gene. The CDR3 covers 18 residues. The CDR3 region is CASSTLSLSTGPLYGYTF. In DNA form, the CDR3 reads TGTGCCAGCAGCACCCTTTCCCTTTCGACAGGGCCATTATATGGCTACACCTTC.

This clonotype was detected many times. J is TRBJ1-2 and V is TRBV12-3 or TRBV12-4, with D unresolved. The CDR3 covers 15 residues. The V and J ends lost 1 base and 4 bases respectively, with 13 bases between them. The CDR3 protein is CASSLGAGEVYGYTF. DNA of the CDR3: TGTGCCAGCAGTTTAGGTGCAGGCGAGGTCTATGGCTACACCTTC.

This sequence joins TRBV20-1 and TRBJ2-6; D possibly corresponds to TRBD1 (6 bases). V was clipped by 6 bases and J by 1 base, with 13 bases between them. Per the germline V gene, CDR1 is DFQATT and CDR2 is SNEGSKA (reference sequence). The CDR3 runs to 15 residues. This chain's CDR3 is CSAPIGGSGANVLTF. Here the CDR3 DNA reads TGCAGTGCCCCGATAGGGGGTTCTGGGGCCAACGTCCTGACTTTC.

The chain uses TRBV11-2 and TRBJ2-7; 8 bases fit TRBD1. Germline-derived CDR1 and CDR2 are SGHAT and FQNNGV. The V and J ends lost 8 bases and 6 bases, in that order; junction bases with no gene match: 18. This CDR3 region has 16 residues. CDR3 protein: CASGTSYGTGSPEQYF. The CDR3 DNA sequence: TGTGCCAGCGGGACTTCCTACGGGACAGGTTCACCCGAGCAGTACTTC.

This clonotype was seen at least ten times. The chain has TRBV19 and TRBJ1-2; D is perhaps TRBD1 (5 bases). The CDR3 is 13 residues long. Germline V CDR1 and CDR2: LNHDA, SQIVND (reference sequence). The V end was cut by 4 bases, the J end by 4 bases, with 10 bases between. CDR3 coding DNA: TGTGCCAGTAGTAGCGGAGGGACCTATGGCTACACCTTC. It encodes CASSSGGTYGYTF.

This clonotype was counted once. The rearrangement uses TRBV20-1 and TRBJ2-2; D gene uncertain. Germline lookup yields CDR1 DFQATT and CDR2 SNEGSKA (reference sequence). The CDR3 extends over 15 amino acids. Trimming took 0 bases from V and 6 from J, leaving 14 bases between them. For the CDR3, the DNA is TGCAGTGCTAGAGATAGGCAGGTCAGCGCCGGGGAGCTGTTTTTT. Encoded protein: CSARDRQVSAGELFF.

This clonotype was seen ten or more times. This chain joins TRBV12-3 or TRBV12-4 and TRBJ1-5; TRBD1 might be the D (5 bases). The CDR3 sequence is 14 residues long. V lost 5 bases to trimming and J lost 4 bases, with 12 bases between them. The CDR3 protein is CASSGGNSNQPQHF. The CDR3 DNA is TGTGCCAGCAGTGGGGGAAACAGTAATCAGCCCCAGCATTTT.

This clonotype occurred many times. The J gene is TRBJ1-5, the V gene TRBV6-2 or TRBV6-3, with 9 bases matching TRBD1. The CDR3 has 17 residues. Germline V gene data show CDR1 as MNHEY and CDR2 as SVGEGT. Trimming removed 0 bases from V and 2 bases from J; junction bases left unmatched: 5. The chain's CDR3 is CASSYSKGQGGNQPQHF. CDR3 bases: TGTGCCAGCAGTTACTCGAAGGGACAGGGAGGCAATCAGCCCCAGCATTTT.

The chain employs TRBV20-1 and TRBJ2-2; 8 bases map to TRBD1. Germline V gene lookup returns CDR1 DFQATT and CDR2 SNEGSKA (reference sequence). After removal of 4 bases from V and 4 bases from J, the junction contained 5 bases not matched to a gene. The length of the CDR3 is 14 residues. The CDR3 nucleotides are TGCAGTGCTACGGAGACAGGGGTCACCGGGGAGCTGTTTTTT. Translating it yields CSATETGVTGELFF.

The chain combines TRBV6-1 with TRBJ1-1, with D perhaps TRBD1 (5 bases). Germline loops: CDR1 MNHNS, CDR2 SASEGT. The CDR3 is 14 amino acids. The germline V and J ends were trimmed by 3 bases and 1 base, with 9 bases remaining between them. The CDR3 region has the DNA TGTGCCAGCAGTGACTACGGGGGGAACACTGAAGCTTTCTTT. Translating gives CASSDYGGNTEAFF.

V usage is TRBV6-1 and J usage is TRBJ1-1, with TRBD1 matching over 9 bases. Germline CDR1 reads MNHNS; CDR2 reads SASEGT. V shed 6 bases, J shed 6 bases, and the junction held 5 bases outside the gene matches. The CDR3 spans 13 residues. The CDR3 DNA sequence: TGTGCCAGCAGCACCAACAGGGGGCCTGAAGCTTTCTTT. The encoded protein is CASSTNRGPEAFF.